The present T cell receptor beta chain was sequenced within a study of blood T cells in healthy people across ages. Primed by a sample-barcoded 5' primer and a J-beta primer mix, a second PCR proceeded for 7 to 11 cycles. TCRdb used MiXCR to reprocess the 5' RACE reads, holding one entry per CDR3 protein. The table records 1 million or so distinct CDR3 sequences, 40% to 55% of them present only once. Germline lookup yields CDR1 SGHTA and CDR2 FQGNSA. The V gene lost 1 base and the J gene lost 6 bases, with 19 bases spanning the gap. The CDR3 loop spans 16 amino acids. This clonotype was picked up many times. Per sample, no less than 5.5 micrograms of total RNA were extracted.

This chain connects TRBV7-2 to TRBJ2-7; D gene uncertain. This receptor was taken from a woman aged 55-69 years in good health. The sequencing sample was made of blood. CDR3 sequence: CASSLDSNPTHREQYF. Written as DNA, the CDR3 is TGTGCCAGCAGCTTAGACAGCAACCCTACCCATCGCGAGCAGTACTTC.